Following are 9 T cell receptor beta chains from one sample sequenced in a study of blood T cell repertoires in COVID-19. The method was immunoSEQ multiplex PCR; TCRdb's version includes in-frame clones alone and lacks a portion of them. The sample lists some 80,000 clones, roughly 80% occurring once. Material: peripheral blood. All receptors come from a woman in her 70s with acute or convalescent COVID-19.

The CDR3 loop is CASRHRDRAEAFF. As DNA, the CDR3 is TGTGCAAGTCGCCACCGGGACAGGGCTGAAGCTTTCTTT. The rearrangement joins TRBV12-2 to TRBJ1-1; TRBD1 was called by the table and not checked on the DNA. TRBV12-2 is listed as a pseudogene. This CDR3 spans 13 amino acids.

CDR3: CSVLPGQGSNTGELFF. The DNA of the CDR3 is TGCAGCGTGCTACCGGGACAGGGATCCAACACCGGGGAGCTGTTTTTT. The chain joins TRBV29-1 to TRBJ2-2, with TRBD1 matching 9 bases. The germline V gene encodes CDR1 SQVTM and CDR2 ANQGSEA. CDR3 length equals 16 residues. The V segment lost 6 bases and the J segment 2 bases; nucleotides outside the gene matches: 10.

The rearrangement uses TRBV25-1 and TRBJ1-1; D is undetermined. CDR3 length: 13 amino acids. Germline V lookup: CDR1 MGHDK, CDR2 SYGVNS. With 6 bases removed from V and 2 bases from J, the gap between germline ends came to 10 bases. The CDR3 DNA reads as TGTGCCAGCAGGGAAGGGAGTAACACTGAAGCTTTCTTT. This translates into CASREGSNTEAFF.

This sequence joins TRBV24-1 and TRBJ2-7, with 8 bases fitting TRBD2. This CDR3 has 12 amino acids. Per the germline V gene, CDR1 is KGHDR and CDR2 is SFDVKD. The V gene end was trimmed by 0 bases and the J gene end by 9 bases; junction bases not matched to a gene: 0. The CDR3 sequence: CATSDLRGGQYF. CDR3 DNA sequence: TGTGCCACCAGTGATTTGCGGGGGGGGCAGTACTTC.

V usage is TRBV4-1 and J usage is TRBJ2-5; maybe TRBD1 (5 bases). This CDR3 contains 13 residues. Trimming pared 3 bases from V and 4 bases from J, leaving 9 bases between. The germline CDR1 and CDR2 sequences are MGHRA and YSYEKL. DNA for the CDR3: TGCGCCAGCAGCCAGTGGGGCGGAGAGACCCAGTACTTC. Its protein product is CASSQWGGETQYF.

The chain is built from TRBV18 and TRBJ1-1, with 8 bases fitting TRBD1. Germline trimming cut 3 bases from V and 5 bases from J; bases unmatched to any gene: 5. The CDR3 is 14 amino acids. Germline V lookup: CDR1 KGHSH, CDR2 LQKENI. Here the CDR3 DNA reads TGTGCCAGCTCACCTACACAGGGGGTTACTGAAGCTTTCTTT. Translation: CASSPTQGVTEAFF. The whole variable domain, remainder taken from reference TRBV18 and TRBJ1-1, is NAGVMQNPRHLVRRRGQEARLRCSPMKGHSHVYWYRQLPEEGLKFMVYLQKENIIDESGMPKERFSAEFPKEGPSILRIQQVVRGDSAAYFCASSPTQGVTEAFFGQGTRLTVV.

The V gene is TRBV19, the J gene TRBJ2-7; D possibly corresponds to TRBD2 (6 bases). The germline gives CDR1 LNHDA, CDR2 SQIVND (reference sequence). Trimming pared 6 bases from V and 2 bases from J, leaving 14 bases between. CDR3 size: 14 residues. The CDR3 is CASRNAGGPYEQYF. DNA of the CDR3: TGTGCCAGTAGGAATGCCGGGGGACCCTACGAGCAGTACTTC.

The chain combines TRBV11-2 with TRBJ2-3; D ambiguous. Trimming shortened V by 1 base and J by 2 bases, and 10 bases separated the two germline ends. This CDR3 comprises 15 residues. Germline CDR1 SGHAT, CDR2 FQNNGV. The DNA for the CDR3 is TGTGCCAGCAGCTTAGGAGGCTACGACACAGATACGCAGTATTTT. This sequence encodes CASSLGGYDTDTQYF.

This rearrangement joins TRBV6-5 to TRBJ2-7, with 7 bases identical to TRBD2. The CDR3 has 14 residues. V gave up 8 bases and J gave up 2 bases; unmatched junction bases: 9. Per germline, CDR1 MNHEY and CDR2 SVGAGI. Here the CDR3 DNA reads TGTGCCAGCGTTTGGCGGGAGCCGCCCTACGAGCAGTACTTC. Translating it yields CASVWREPPYEQYF.